This is a list of T cell receptor beta chains from one sample in a study of T cell responses to AZD1222 COVID-19 vaccine. Sequenced by immunoSEQ multiplex PCR; TCRdb stores in-frame clones only, minus some. Of roughly 100,000 clones listed, 80% to 90% were seen once; the top ten hold 1.6%. Here the sequenced sample was peripheral blood, taken on day 0 of AZD1222 vaccination. The receptors here all came from an adult in good health. Both conserved end residues are part of each CDR3. The order of the fields is V gene, J gene, D gene, clone size, CDR3 protein, CDR3 DNA. A D gene is named only where the DNA matches it firmly. Size values are once, few and many counts, or a class for expanded clones, and some rows have none.

>TRBV5-5|TRBJ1-4|NA|NA
CASSLLAGAVEKLFF
TGTGCCAGCAGCCTCCTTGCGGGGGCTGTTGAAAAACTGTTTTTT
>TRBV27|TRBJ2-5|NA|NA
CASSSRKMGAAETQYF
TGTGCCAGCAGTTCACGAAAGATGGGGGCGGCGGAGACCCAGTACTTC
>TRBV11-2|TRBJ1-3|NA|NA
CASSLGDLSGNTIYF
TGTGCCAGCAGCTTAGGGGACCTCTCTGGAAACACCATATATTTT
>TRBV5-1|TRBJ2-5|NA|NA
CASSPGNFQETQYF
TGCGCCAGCAGCCCAGGGAACTTCCAAGAGACCCAGTACTTC
>TRBV4-1|TRBJ2-7|NA|NA
CASSQAPTRSYEQYF
TGCGCCAGCAGCCAAGCTCCGACTCGATCCTACGAGCAGTACTTC
>TRBV5-4|TRBJ2-2|NA|NA
CASSRDKNTGELFF
TGTGCCAGCAGCCGGGACAAGAACACCGGGGAGCTGTTTTTT
>TRBV6-2/TRBV6-3|TRBJ2-3|NA|NA
CASSYVPSPGRDTQYF
TGTGCCAGCAGTTACGTCCCTAGTCCTGGAAGGGATACGCAGTATTTT
>TRBV30|TRBJ1-3|NA|NA
CAWDGRSFSGNTIYF
TGTGCCTGGGATGGACGGAGTTTCTCTGGAAACACCATATATTTT
>TRBV19|TRBJ2-1|NA|NA
CATSDNYNEQFF
TGTGCCACCTCGGACAACTACAATGAGCAGTTCTTC
>TRBV10-3|TRBJ2-1|TRBD2|NA
CAIRLAGGPNEQFF
TGTGCCATCAGACTAGCGGGGGGACCCAATGAGCAGTTCTTC
>TRBV29-1|TRBJ1-1|NA|NA
CSVRRNTEAFF
TGCAGCGTTCGGCGGAACACTGAAGCTTTCTTT
>TRBV12-3/TRBV12-4|TRBJ2-7|NA|NA
CASTPGSMEQYF
TGTGCCAGCACTCCTGGGTCCATGGAGCAGTACTTC
>TRBV6-1|TRBJ2-7|TRBD1|NA
CASSEATGGSHEQYF
TGTGCCAGCAGTGAAGCCACAGGGGGCTCCCACGAGCAGTACTTC
>TRBV7-3|TRBJ2-2|NA|NA
CASSFRGPNTGELFF
TGTGCCAGCAGCTTCAGGGGCCCAAACACCGGGGAGCTGTTTTTT
>TRBV30|TRBJ1-1|TRBD1|NA
CAGNRGRTEAFF
TGTGCCGGTAACAGGGGGCGGACTGAAGCTTTCTTT
>TRBV4-1|TRBJ2-7|NA|NA
CASSQGGYSYEQYF
TGCGCCAGCAGCCAAGGGGGGTATTCCTACGAGCAGTACTTC
>TRBV7-8|TRBJ1-5|NA|few
CASSLGVNVGGSNQPQHF
TGTGCCAGCAGCTTAGGGGTTAATGTTGGGGGAAGCAATCAGCCCCAGCATTTT
>TRBV11-2|TRBJ1-2|NA|NA
CASSLAGRSNYGYTF
TGTGCCAGCAGCTTAGCCGGCAGGAGTAACTATGGCTACACCTTC
>TRBV30|TRBJ1-3|NA|once
CAWRTGTAGNTIYF
TGTGCCTGGAGGACGGGGACCGCCGGAAACACCATATATTTT
>TRBV7-2|TRBJ2-1|NA|NA
CASSLIGRGPYNEQFF
TGTGCCAGCAGCTTAATTGGTAGGGGTCCCTACAATGAGCAGTTCTTC
>TRBV7-9|TRBJ1-1|NA|few
CASSPGTRNTEAFF
TGTGCCAGCAGCCCCGGGACGCGGAACACTGAAGCTTTCTTT
>TRBV4-1|TRBJ2-2|TRBD2|once
CASSQESLGLAAGPGELFF
TGCGCCAGCAGCCAAGAAAGTCTGGGACTAGCGGCCGGGCCCGGGGAGCTGTTTTTT
>TRBV2|TRBJ1-5|TRBD1|NA
CASTNRGHSSPPQHF
TGTGCCAGCACGAACAGGGGACACTCTTCTCCGCCCCAGCATTTT
>TRBV3-1/TRBV3-2|TRBJ1-5|TRBD1|NA
CASSQGGQGDQPQHF
TGTGCCAGCAGCCAAGGGGGTCAGGGGGACCAGCCCCAGCATTTT
>TRBV30|TRBJ2-3|TRBD2|NA
CAAVLAGGEDTQYF
TGTGCCGCCGTCCTAGCGGGGGGGGAAGATACGCAGTATTTT
>TRBV5-4|TRBJ2-7|NA|NA
CASSRDTYEQYF
TGTGCCAGCAGCCGAGATACCTACGAGCAGTACTTC
>TRBV9|TRBJ1-1|NA|NA
CASSVASENTEAFF
TGTGCCAGCAGCGTAGCTTCAGAGAACACTGAAGCTTTCTTT
>TRBV19|TRBJ1-5|NA|NA
CASSIWGGRDQPQHF
TGTGCCAGTAGTATATGGGGGGGAAGGGATCAGCCCCAGCATTTT
>TRBV6-5|TRBJ1-1|NA|NA
CASSYGVRRDTEAFF
TGTGCCAGCAGTTACGGCGTCAGGCGGGACACTGAAGCTTTCTTT
>TRBV7-8|TRBJ2-1|NA|NA
CASKYAGNANEQFF
TGTGCCAGCAAATATGCGGGGAATGCCAATGAGCAGTTCTTC
>TRBV30|TRBJ2-6|NA|NA
CASPPASGANVLTF
TGTGCCTCACCCCCCGCGTCTGGGGCCAACGTCCTGACTTTC
>TRBV9|TRBJ1-2|TRBD1|NA
CASSTMSGDRGLCGYTF
TGTGCCAGCAGCACGATGAGTGGGGACAGGGGGCTTTGTGGCTACACCTTC
>TRBV5-1|TRBJ2-1|NA|NA
CASSFVRYEQFF
TGCGCCAGCAGCTTTGTTCGGTATGAGCAGTTCTTC
>TRBV11-2|TRBJ2-1|NA|NA
CASSSIGGAYNEQFF
TGTGCCAGCAGCTCCATAGGGGGGGCCTACAATGAGCAGTTCTTC
>TRBV6-6|TRBJ1-2|NA|NA
CASSYPPHSGWGYTF
TGTGCCAGCAGTTACCCCCCGCACAGCGGCTGGGGCTACACCTTC
>TRBV18|TRBJ1-1|NA|NA
CASSPFAQNTEAFF
TGTGCCAGCTCACCATTTGCACAGAACACTGAAGCTTTCTTT
>TRBV4-3|TRBJ2-7|TRBD1|NA
CASSRVIQQGAYEQYF
TGCGCCAGCAGCCGCGTGATCCAACAGGGGGCGTACGAGCAGTACTTC
>TRBV18|TRBJ2-3|TRBD2|NA
CASSPPQTSGADTQYF
TGTGCCAGCTCACCACCTCAGACTAGCGGCGCCGATACGCAGTATTTT
>TRBV21-1|TRBJ1-5|NA|NA
CATRSGSSHYSNQPQHF
TGTGCCACCAGATCGGGGTCTTCCCATTATAGCAATCAGCCCCAGCATTTT
>TRBV10-3|TRBJ1-2|NA|NA
CAISDLRSAISRGYTF
TGTGCCATCAGTGATTTAAGGAGTGCCATCTCGAGGGGCTACACCTTC